This entry describes one T cell receptor (beta chain). Its cognate antigen is unknown. This specimen belongs to a study of OX40 agonist ivuxolimab in advanced cancers. In the study overall: While on treatment, patients had intravenous ivuxolimab at 0.01 to 10 mg/kg every 2 weeks. Study-wide results and limits: Part of the nonresponder group also had normalized T-cell clonal expansion that was low. CD8+ T cells (on average) carried more expanded clones than CD4+ T cells. Relatively little clonal expansion, among the lowest observed, appeared in partial responders at 0.1-3.0 mg/kg.

Measured with immunoSEQ multiplex PCR; TCRdb has only the in-frame clones, and not every one. The sample shows under 70,000 clones, 84% of them seen only once. Germline CDR1 reads MNHEY; CDR2 reads SVGAGI. The CDR3 runs to 15 residues. Trimming removed 6 bases from V and 7 bases from J, with 16 bases in between. The clonotype originates from an adult with an advanced solid tumor such as melanoma, head and neck, liver or kidney cancer. The starting material was CD4+ or CD8+ T cells sorted from blood, obtained in a trial of the OX40 agonist ivuxolimab. The J gene is TRBJ1-6, the V gene TRBV6-5; D unresolved. This CDR3 is CASRVAGSANSPLHF. The CDR3 nucleotides are TGTGCCAGCAGGGTAGCGGGGTCCGCGAATTCACCCCTCCACTTT.